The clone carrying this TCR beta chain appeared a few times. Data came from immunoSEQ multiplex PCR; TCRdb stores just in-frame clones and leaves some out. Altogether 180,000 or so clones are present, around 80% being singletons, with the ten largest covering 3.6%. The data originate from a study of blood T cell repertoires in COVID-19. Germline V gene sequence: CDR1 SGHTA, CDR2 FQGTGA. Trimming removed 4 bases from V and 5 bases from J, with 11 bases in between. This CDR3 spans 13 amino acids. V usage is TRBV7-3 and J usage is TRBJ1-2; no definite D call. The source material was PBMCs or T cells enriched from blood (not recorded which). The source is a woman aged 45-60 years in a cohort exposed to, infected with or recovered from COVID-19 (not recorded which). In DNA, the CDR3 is TGTGCCAGCAGCTCCGACCCGGGGTATGGCTACACCTTC. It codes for CASSSDPGYGYTF. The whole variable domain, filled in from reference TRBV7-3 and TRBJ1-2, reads GAGVSQTPSNKVTEKGKYVELRCDPISGHTALYWYRQSLGQGPEFLIYFQGTGAADDSGLPNDRFFAVRPEGSVSTLKIQRTERGDSAVYLCASSSDPGYGYTFGSGTRLTVV.